This TCR beta chain was observed in a study of shared clonotypes between healthy human individuals. Data came from immunoSEQ multiplex PCR; TCRdb stores just in-frame clones and leaves some out. The sample lists 450,000 to 500,000 clones, 70% to 80% occurring once. The CDR3 is 12 residues long. CDR1 is MDHEN and CDR2 is SYDVKM in the germline V gene. After removal of 8 bases from V and 4 bases from J, the junction contained 2 bases not matched to a gene. The rearrangement links TRBV28 to TRBJ2-3; TRBD2 matches 8 bases. Sequencing used PBMCs. The receptor was isolated from a middle-aged woman in good health. Some clones in this sample may be carry-over from other donors' samples. The CDR3: CASGGLADTQYF. CDR3 nucleotide sequence: TGTGCCAGCGGGGGACTAGCAGATACGCAGTATTTT.